The entry that follows covers one TCR beta chain sequence. What it binds is not known. Treatment reported: roughly 20 received Ad26.COV2.S at low or high dose, single or two shots; five or six received placebo; per-sample allocation not given. Collection of samples fell on day 63 after the first vaccine or placebo injection. Boston provided a donor who was an adult aged 18-55 years. Produced via immunoSEQ multiplex PCR; TCRdb's table is partial and in-frame only. The sample holds approximately 400,000 clones; 80% to 90% are singletons and the top ten take about 7.1%. The sample is drawn from a study of Ad26.COV2.S vaccination and SARS-CoV-2 variants. Study-wide context: Trial arm assignment for the donor was COV1001 Ad26.COV2.S. Once, or twice with 56 days between doses, Ad26.COV2.S was given intramuscularly. General study findings and limits: Reportedly, after vaccination the spike-specific CD8+ and CD4+ T cell responses displayed substantial breadth.

Trimming at V came to 8 bases and at J to 8 bases, leaving 9 bases not matched to a gene. This CDR3 is 14 amino acids long. The V gene's germline CDR1 is MNHEY and CDR2 SMNVEV (reference sequence). This sequence was found in a person aged 18-60 years who received the Ad26.COV2.S COVID-19 vaccine or a placebo. V gene TRBV27 combines with J gene TRBJ1-2; 12 bases are a match to TRBD1. The source material was peripheral blood, sampled in a trial of Ad26.COV2.S vaccine versus placebo. DNA for the CDR3: TGTGCCAGCGGAGGGACAGGGGGCCCCCTGGGCTACACCTTC. It codes for CASGGTGGPLGYTF.